One and the same sample provided the 7 T cell receptor beta chains below, sequenced in a study of T cells in localized non-small cell lung cancer. Some clones are missing from TCRdb's copy, which holds only in-frame ones; the method was immunoSEQ multiplex PCR. The sample lists roughly 26,000 clones; 88% were seen once. The input for sequencing was peripheral blood, taken before any cancer treatment. The receptors here all came from a female donor of 60 years or more with stage II squamous cell lung carcinoma.

The chain links TRBV6-5 to TRBJ1-1; D is unresolved. This CDR3 is built from 12 residues. The germline CDR1 and CDR2 sequences are MNHEY and SVGAGI. Trimming removed 5 bases at V and 6 bases at J, with 10 bases between. CDR3 sequence: CASSPPGSEAFF. The CDR3 nucleotides are TGTGCCAGCAGTCCGCCGGGCTCTGAAGCTTTCTTT.

This sequence joins TRBV10-3 and TRBJ1-4; 10 bases are a match to TRBD1. Trimming cost V 0 bases and J 2 bases; bases outside gene matches: 6. Germline V CDR1 and CDR2: ENHRY, SYGVKD. CDR3 size: 18 residues. This CDR3 reads CAISESMGQGRTNEKLFF. The CDR3 bases are TGTGCCATCAGTGAGTCAATGGGACAGGGGAGGACTAATGAAAAACTGTTTTTT.

The V call is TRBV7-2, the J call TRBJ1-2; D gene unclear. Germline V gives CDR1 SGHTA, CDR2 FQGNSA. The CDR3 contains 13 residues. The V end lost 1 base, the J end lost 5 bases, and 8 bases lay between the germline ends. In DNA form, the CDR3 reads TGTGCCAGCAGCTTAGATTCCGGATATGGCTACACCTTC. It yields the protein CASSLDSGYGYTF. The complete variable domain, with remaining parts taken from reference TRBV7-2 and TRBJ1-2, reads GAGVSQSPSNKVTEKGKDVELRCDPISGHTALYWYRQSLGQGLEFLIYFQGNSAPDKSGLPSDRFSAERTGGSVSTLTIQRTQQEDSAVYLCASSLDSGYGYTFGSGTRLTVV.

The chain employs TRBV7-8 and TRBJ1-5; D gene uncertain. Trimming pared 5 bases from V and 7 bases from J, leaving 15 bases between. Germline assignment: CDR1 SGHVS and CDR2 FQNEAQ. The CDR3 runs 14 residues. CDR3 DNA: TGTGCCAGCAGCCCAGAGCGGGGAGGGCAGCCCCAGCATTTT. Translating gives CASSPERGGQPQHF.

The CDR3 spells CASSYSPGRSYEQYF. The CDR3 coding sequence is TGTGCCAGCAGTTACTCGCCCGGACGTTCCTACGAGCAGTACTTC. The V gene is TRBV6-5, the J gene TRBJ2-7; D not resolved. The CDR3 runs 15 residues. Looked up from germline, CDR1 is MNHEY and CDR2 is SVGAGI. Trimming removed 0 bases at V and 1 base at J, with 10 bases between.

The V call is TRBV7-2, the J call TRBJ2-1; perhaps TRBD2 as D (6 bases). V lost 2 bases and J 1 base, leaving 21 bases between the germline ends. This CDR3 has 19 amino acids. Germline V gives CDR1 SGHTA, CDR2 FQGNSA. CDR3 bases: TGTGCCAGCAGCTTAAGTGTCGCAGCGGGCATTAATTCCTACAATGAGCAGTTCTTC. Protein product: CASSLSVAAGINSYNEQFF.

This sequence joins TRBV11-2 and TRBJ2-1; TRBD2 aligns across 8 bases. Per germline, CDR1 SGHAT and CDR2 FQNNGV. Unmatched junction bases numbered 9, after V lost 5 bases and J lost 9 bases. The CDR3 is 14 amino acids. CDR3 coding DNA: TGTGCCAGCAGCCGGACTAGTGCGGGGGGTGAGCAGTTCTTC. Protein sequence: CASSRTSAGGEQFF.